Detailed here is one T cell receptor beta chain. Its antigen remains undetermined. The sample holds no much larger clone one base away, and base qualities are not on file. Libraries were constructed by 5' RACE. The instrument given in TCRdb is NextSeq 500. The TCR library protocol attached a unique molecular identifier to each TCR cDNA molecule to allow correction of PCR and sequencing errors. In the paper's pipeline: TCR identification, UMI-based error correction and CDR3 extraction were performed with Decombinator tools. TCRs above a frequency of 2 per 1,000, corresponding to the top 1% of the tumor frequency distribution, were defined as expanded. Renyi diversity was computed with the R vegan package after each repertoire had been subsampled 100 times to 5,000 TCRs. CDR3 similarity networks were built from amino acid triplet string-kernel similarity, with CDR3s being connected when pairwise similarity was above 0.82. TCRdb redid the processing of the public reads, applying fastp at Q25 and MiXCR, and retained in-frame beta chains. Rows with a matching CDR3 protein are joined into one entry that keeps the most common DNA and genes. TCRdb, not the original authors, processed these V and J calls. The sample records 85,000 to 100,000 distinct CDR3 sequences, just under 20% of which are singletons. The ten largest account for 20% to 25% of the sample.

The sample originates from a study of spatial heterogeneity in lung cancer (dated by TCRdb to 2018 to 2020). The study in broad terms: Samples were obtained from 70 to 85 patients with early-stage, untreated non-small cell lung cancer from the lung TRACERx cohort. Beta-chain transcripts were consistently detected in greater numbers than alpha-chain transcripts, which likely reflected higher beta-chain transcript abundance. In the raw uncorrected reads, each unique combination of TCR and UMI appeared on average more than ten times. In non-small cell lung cancer, the study made a quantitative comparison of TCR alpha and beta repertoires among multiple tumor regions, matched nontumor lung and blood. Follow-up PBMC samples were sequenced whenever the samples were available, and the median time to follow-up was roughly two years after resection. Nonsynonymous mutation counts, determined by whole-exome sequencing of tumor tissue, were related to features of the TCR repertoire. Both alpha and beta chains were TCR-sequenced in fewer than 250 tumor regions, about 64 matched nontumor lung samples and roughly 54 PBMC samples obtained at surgery.

General study outcomes and caveats: Comparisons of baseline and follow-up blood repertoires included only 14 patients. Confirming at a functional level the hypothesis that regional TCRs recognize regional mutations was considered to require additional single-cell paired TCR alpha and beta sequencing. Ubiquitous expanded tumor TCRs were detected in blood more often at tumor resection than at routine follow-up.

According to the study, the label for this sample's time point signals: blood at routine non-recurrence follow-up after resection. TCR sequencing used whole RNA extracted from tumor and nontumor lung tissue, or from cryopreserved PBMC samples, without cell sorting. Patients were selected for TCR sequencing only if sufficient RNA was available from at least two tumor regions. Including the terminal cysteine and phenylalanine, the CDR3 comprises 16 residues. The DNA shown is the 48-base CDR3, in frame from base 1. CDR1 and CDR2, per the germline V gene, are MNHEY and SVGAGI. V drops 2 bases and J drops 1 base, leaving 12 bases in between.

The material was PBMCs, obtained at follow-up. The chain links TRBV6-5 with TRBJ1-3; there is no confident call for the D gene. The sequence derives from a male donor with early-stage non-small cell lung cancer. The CDR3 reads CASSYDGSFSGNTIYF. The nucleotide sequence is TGTGCCAGCAGTTACGACGGCAGCTTTTCTGGAAACACCATATATTTT.